What follows are 26 T cell receptor beta chains derived from one specimen sequenced in a study of T cell responses to AZD1222 COVID-19 vaccine. Measured with immunoSEQ multiplex PCR; TCRdb has only the in-frame clones, and not every one. The table records tens of thousands of clones, approximately 90% of them present only once. The sequenced sample was peripheral blood, obtained 28 days after the second dose of the MenACWY control vaccine. The receptors come from an adult who received the MenACWY meningococcal vaccine as a control.

This clone was seen only a few times. The chain uses TRBV5-6 and TRBJ2-7, with 9 positions matching TRBD1. This CDR3 comprises 15 residues. After removal of 5 bases from V and 7 bases from J, the junction contained 13 bases not matched to a gene. Per germline, CDR1 SGHDT and CDR2 YYEEEE. CDR3 sequence: CASSSIGQGIKEQYF. CDR3 in DNA: TGTGCCAGCAGTTCGATCGGACAGGGGATAAAAGAGCAGTACTTC. Full variable domain (outside the CDR3, taken from reference TRBV5-6 and TRBJ2-7): DAGVTQSPTHLIKTRGQQVTLRCSPKSGHDTVSWYQQALGQGPQFIFQYYEEEERQRGNFPDRFSGHQFPNYSSELNVNALLLGDSALYLCASSSIGQGIKEQYFGPGTRLTVT.

The chain has TRBV5-1 and TRBJ2-3; possible D gene TRBD2, 6 bases. The CDR3 loop spans 14 amino acids. Trimming left V 2 bases short and J 4 bases short, with 11 bases between. Germline V gene lookup returns CDR1 SGHRS and CDR2 YFSETQ. This chain's CDR3 is CASSLEGGSDTQYF. The CDR3 DNA is TGCGCCAGCAGCTTAGAGGGAGGTTCAGATACGCAGTATTTT.

The rearrangement joins TRBV28 to TRBJ1-2; no clear D. The V gene lost 7 bases and the J gene lost 8 bases, with 17 bases spanning the gap. Germline V gives CDR1 MDHEN, CDR2 SYDVKM. CDR3 length equals 13 residues. CDR3 in amino acids: CASNGRVLGGYTF. In DNA, the CDR3 is TGTGCCAGCAACGGTCGGGTCCTAGGCGGCTACACCTTC.

The rearrangement joins TRBV28 to TRBJ1-2, with TRBD1 identical over 8 bases. Germline CDR1 MDHEN, CDR2 SYDVKM. With V trimmed by 3 bases and J by 3 bases, 3 bases remained unmatched. The CDR3 totals 14 residues. The CDR3 sequence: CASSLGDRHYGYTF. The CDR3 DNA follows: TGTGCCAGCAGTTTGGGGGACAGGCACTATGGCTACACCTTC.

V and J are TRBV28 and TRBJ1-2; D unclear. There are 12 residues in the CDR3. Trimming pared 3 bases from V and 8 bases from J, leaving 10 bases between. CDR1 MDHEN and CDR2 SYDVKM come from the germline V gene. In DNA form, the CDR3 reads TGTGCCAGCAGTTTTCCCCCTGAAGGCTACACCTTC. It specifies CASSFPPEGYTF.

The chain combines TRBV14 with TRBJ2-7, with TRBD1 identical over 12 bases. With V trimmed by 4 bases and J by 5 bases, 6 bases remained unmatched. The CDR3 consists of 15 residues. Germline V gene lookup returns CDR1 SGHDN and CDR2 FVKESK. The CDR3 DNA sequence: TGTGCCAGCAGCCCGGGACAGGGGGCGTCTAACGAGCAGTACTTC. Translation: CASSPGQGASNEQYF.

The chain is built from TRBV5-6 and TRBJ1-3; possibly TRBD1 for D (5 bases). Germline-derived CDR1 and CDR2 are SGHDT and YYEEEE. Trimming left V 3 bases short and J 5 bases short, with 18 bases between. This CDR3 comprises 16 residues. The CDR3 bases are TGTGCCAGCAGCTCCAAGGGCGTCCAGGGAAGAAACACCATATATTTT. Amino acids: CASSSKGVQGRNTIYF.

V usage is TRBV7-9 and J usage is TRBJ1-6; the match to TRBD1 covers 9 bases. V lost 1 base, J lost 13 bases, and 5 bases stayed unmatched. The germline gives CDR1 SEHNR, CDR2 FQNEAQ (reference sequence). This CDR3 contains 14 residues. The CDR3: CASSLVGQGDPLHF. The CDR3 DNA is TGTGCCAGCAGCTTAGTGGGACAGGGTGATCCCCTCCACTTT.

This chain connects TRBV3-1 (or the pseudogene TRBV3-2) to TRBJ2-7; D is unresolved. The germline V gene encodes CDR1 LGHDT and CDR2 YNNKEL (reference sequence). Between the trimmed V and J ends, which lost 2 bases and 4 bases, there was a span of 6 bases. The CDR3 runs 12 residues. CDR3 amino acids: CASSQSNYEQYF. In DNA form, the CDR3 reads TGTGCCAGCAGCCAATCTAATTACGAGCAGTACTTC.

The chain is built from TRBV27 and TRBJ2-1; D remains ambiguous. Germline loops: CDR1 MNHEY, CDR2 SMNVEV (reference sequence). V shed 6 bases and J shed 0 bases, with 9 bases lying between them. This CDR3 contains 14 residues. CDR3 DNA sequence: TGTGCCAGCAGCACGACGAGCTCCTACAATGAGCAGTTCTTC. Amino acid sequence: CASSTTSSYNEQFF.

The CDR3 sequence is CASSYPGQGQQPQHF. The DNA for the CDR3 is TGTGCCAGCAGTTACCCCGGGCAGGGGCAACAGCCCCAGCATTTT. The chain combines TRBV6-5 with TRBJ1-5; possibly TRBD1 for D (6 bases). CDR1 is MNHEY, CDR2 SVGAGI, per germline. V lost 2 bases, J lost 7 bases, and 15 bases lay in between. This CDR3 is 15 amino acids long.

The gene calls are TRBV12-3 or TRBV12-4 and TRBJ1-1; D is uncertain. CDR3 size: 10 residues. Trimming cost V 3 bases and J 12 bases, with 8 bases left between them. CDR3 protein: CASSLVKPFF. The CDR3 region has the DNA TGTGCCAGCAGTTTGGTGAAGCCTTTCTTT.

This rearrangement joins TRBV5-8 to TRBJ1-1; D is ambiguous. V gave up 2 bases and J gave up 3 bases, with 2 bases separating them. Germline CDR1 is SGHTS and CDR2 is YDEGEE. This CDR3 is built from 11 residues. CDR3 in DNA: TGTGCCAGCAGCTTAGACACTGAAGCTTTCTTT. Residues: CASSLDTEAFF. The full variable domain, completed using reference TRBV5-8 and TRBJ1-1, is EAGVTQSPTHLIKTRGQQATLRCSPISGHTSVYWYQQALGLGLQFLLWYDEGEERNRGNFPPRFSGRQFPNYSSELNVNALELEDSALYLCASSLDTEAFFGQGTRLTVV.

The chain combines TRBV2 with TRBJ1-1; D is undetermined. CDR1 is SNHLY, CDR2 FYNNEI, per germline. CDR3 length: 10 amino acids. Between the trimmed V and J ends, which lost 6 bases and 4 bases, there was a span of 3 bases. The CDR3 loop reads CASRFTEAFF. CDR3 DNA sequence: TGTGCCAGCAGGTTCACTGAAGCTTTCTTT.

The V gene is TRBV7-3, the J gene TRBJ1-4; 8 bases align to TRBD1. V trimming: 1 base; J trimming: 12 bases; junction bases outside the gene matches: 4. The CDR3 spans 13 residues. CDR1 is SGHTA and CDR2 is FQGTGA in the germline V gene. CDR3 loop: CASSLNPTGELFF. DNA for the CDR3: TGTGCCAGCAGCTTAAATCCGACAGGGGAACTGTTTTTT.

The chain carries TRBV7-7 and TRBJ2-7, with D unresolved. From germline, CDR1 is SSHAT and CDR2 FNYEAQ (reference sequence). This CDR3 region has 14 residues. Trimming took 2 bases from V and 6 from J, leaving 14 bases between them. CDR3 in amino acids: CASSLSTVDGEQYF. The CDR3 DNA reads as TGTGCCAGCAGCTTAAGTACAGTTGATGGCGAGCAGTACTTC.

Only one count was recorded for this clone. V is TRBV27 and J is TRBJ1-6; D gene ambiguous. Germline V CDR1 and CDR2: MNHEY, SMNVEV (reference sequence). V was cut by 4 bases and J by 0 bases, with 7 bases left in between. The CDR3 extends over 15 amino acids. Written as DNA, the CDR3 is TGTGCCAGCAGTTCAATGAGCTCCTATAATTCACCCCTCCACTTT. Translation: CASSSMSSYNSPLHF.

The V call is TRBV2, the J call TRBJ2-6, with D possibly TRBD1 on 6 matching bases. CDR1 is SNHLY and CDR2 is FYNNEI in the germline V gene. The V and J ends lost 7 bases and 1 base respectively, with 23 bases between them. The CDR3 has 19 residues. The CDR3 loop is CASTNNPARGRSGANVLTF. For the CDR3, the DNA is TGTGCCAGCACCAACAACCCAGCCAGGGGTCGGTCTGGGGCCAACGTCCTGACTTTC. Full variable domain (remainder filled in from reference TRBV2 and TRBJ2-6): EPEVTQTPSHQVTQMGQEVILRCVPISNHLYFYWYRQILGQKVEFLVSFYNNEISEKSEIFDDQFSVERPDGSNFTLKIRSTKLEDSAMYFCASTNNPARGRSGANVLTFGAGSRLTVL.

This clone was detected a few times. J is TRBJ2-7 and V is TRBV6-1, with D tentatively TRBD2 (5 bases). Trimming removed 2 bases at V and 5 bases at J, with 10 bases between. The CDR3 runs 13 residues. Germline V gene lookup returns CDR1 MNHNS and CDR2 SASEGT. The CDR3 region is CASSELGSNEQYF. The CDR3 coding sequence is TGTGCCAGCAGTGAACTTGGGAGCAACGAGCAGTACTTC.

The chain recombines TRBV12-3 or TRBV12-4 with TRBJ2-1; the D is unclear. This CDR3 contains 9 residues. Trimming cost V 10 bases and J 8 bases, with 6 bases left between them. The CDR3 sequence: CATSHEQFF. CDR3 DNA: TGTGCCACCAGCCATGAGCAGTTCTTC.

V is TRBV11-2 and J is TRBJ2-7, with 7 bases matching TRBD1. CDR1 is SGHAT and CDR2 is FQNNGV in the germline V gene. Unmatched junction bases numbered 11, after V lost 7 bases and J lost 5 bases. There are 14 residues in the CDR3. The CDR3: CASNQQGFKDEQYF. The CDR3 region has the DNA TGTGCCAGCAACCAACAGGGGTTCAAGGACGAGCAGTACTTC.

This clone was recorded once. V and J are TRBV19 and TRBJ1-5, with D uncertain. Trimming left V 1 base short and J 5 bases short, with 6 bases between. Germline V lookup: CDR1 LNHDA, CDR2 SQIVND (reference sequence). The CDR3 has 13 amino acids. The CDR3: CASSIGPYQPQHF. CDR3 nucleotide sequence: TGTGCCAGTAGTATAGGCCCCTATCAGCCCCAGCATTTT.

The rearrangement joins TRBV19 to TRBJ2-7; the match to TRBD2 covers 9 bases. J gave up 1 base and V 5 bases, and 9 bases lay outside the gene matches. Germline values: CDR1 LNHDA, CDR2 SQIVND (reference sequence). The length of the CDR3 is 16 residues. CDR3 protein: CASSVSTSGVSYEQYF. The CDR3 DNA reads as TGTGCCAGTAGTGTGTCGACTAGCGGCGTTTCCTACGAGCAGTACTTC.

This chain uses TRBV7-6 with TRBJ2-6, with D tentatively TRBD1 (5 bases). The CDR3 runs to 15 residues. The germline V gene encodes CDR1 SGHVS and CDR2 FNYEAQ. V was shortened by 0 bases and J by 2 bases, with 5 bases between the two germline ends. The CDR3 sequence is CASSLAGAGANVLTF. The CDR3 DNA sequence: TGTGCCAGCAGCTTAGCAGGGGCTGGGGCCAACGTCCTGACTTTC.

V and J are TRBV20-1 and TRBJ1-2; perhaps TRBD1 as D (6 bases). The germline V and J ends were trimmed by 3 bases and 7 bases, with 24 bases remaining between them. The length of the CDR3 is 16 residues. CDR1 and CDR2 (germline): DFQATT, SNEGSKA (reference sequence). CDR3 amino acids: CSASKGTGGPLSGYTF. CDR3 sequence (DNA): TGCAGTGCTAGTAAGGGAACGGGGGGCCCTCTTTCTGGCTACACCTTC.

The chain carries TRBV11-3 and TRBJ2-7; D is undetermined. The germline V gene has CDR1 SGHNT and CDR2 YENEEA. The CDR3 contains 14 residues. V lost 5 bases, J lost 2 bases, and 13 bases lay in between. CDR3 loop: CASSPFEAPYEQYF. For the CDR3, the DNA is TGTGCCAGCAGCCCTTTCGAGGCGCCCTACGAGCAGTACTTC.